This TCR beta chain comes out of a study of T-cell memory formation after mild COVID-19. TCRdb reprocessed the 5' RACE reads with MiXCR, giving one entry per CDR3 protein. The sample lists hundreds of thousands of distinct CDR3 sequences, 16% occurring once. CDR3 length: 15 amino acids. Trimming took 0 bases from V and 4 from J, leaving 10 bases between them. Germline V gene lookup returns CDR1 SGHTA and CDR2 FQGNSA. V gene TRBV7-2 combines with J gene TRBJ1-5, with TRBD1 as a possible D gene (6 bases). The source material was PBMCs or a T cell subset sorted from them (not recorded which). The sequence was collected from a man between 18 and 29 years old who had mild COVID-19 (a few samples of this study predate the infection). Cell type and time point are not known. The CDR3 here is CASSLAARGNQPQHF. The DNA for the CDR3 is TGTGCCAGCAGCTTAGCTGCCAGGGGAAATCAGCCCCAGCATTTT.